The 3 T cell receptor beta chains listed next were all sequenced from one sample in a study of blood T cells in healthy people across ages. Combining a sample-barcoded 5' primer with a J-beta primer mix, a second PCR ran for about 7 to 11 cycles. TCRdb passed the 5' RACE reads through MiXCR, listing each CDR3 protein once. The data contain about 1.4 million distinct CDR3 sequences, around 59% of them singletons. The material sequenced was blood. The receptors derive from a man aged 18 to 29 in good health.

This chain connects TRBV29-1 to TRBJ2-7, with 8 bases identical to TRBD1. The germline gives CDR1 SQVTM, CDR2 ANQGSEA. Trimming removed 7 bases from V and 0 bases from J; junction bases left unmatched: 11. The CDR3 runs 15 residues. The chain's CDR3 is CSASTGQASSYEQYF. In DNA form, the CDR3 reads TGCAGCGCCTCGACGGGACAGGCGAGCTCCTACGAGCAGTACTTC.

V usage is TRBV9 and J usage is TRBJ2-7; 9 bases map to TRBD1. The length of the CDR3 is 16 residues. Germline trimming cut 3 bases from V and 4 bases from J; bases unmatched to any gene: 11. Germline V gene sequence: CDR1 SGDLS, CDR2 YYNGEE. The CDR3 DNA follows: TGTGCCAGCAGCGCCTTTGACCGGGACAGGGCGTACGAGCAGTACTTC. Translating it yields CASSAFDRDRAYEQYF.

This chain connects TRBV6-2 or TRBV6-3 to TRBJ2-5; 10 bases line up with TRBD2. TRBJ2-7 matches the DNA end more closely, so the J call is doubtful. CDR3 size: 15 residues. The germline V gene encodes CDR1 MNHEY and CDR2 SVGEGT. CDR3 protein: CASSTASGGLYEQYF. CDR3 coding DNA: TGTGCCAGCAGTACCGCTAGCGGGGGATTGTACGAGCAGTACTTC.